A single sample is the source of the 18 T cell receptor beta chains below, sequenced in a study of T cell clonality in common variable immunodeficiency. Clones were sequenced by immunoSEQ multiplex PCR, and TCRdb holds only the in-frame ones, with some missing. The sample holds about 39,000 clones, and no clone turns up only once. Sequencing was done on a sample of peripheral blood mononuclear cells. The origin of the receptors is a person aged 18 to 70 in good health.

This clone came up many times. The read finishes 3 residues shy of the CDR3 end, and the germline J gene is used to complete it. The rearrangement links TRBV7-2 to TRBJ1-1; D is possibly TRBD1 (6 bases). The CDR3 is 13 residues long. Trimming pared 5 bases from V and 4 bases from J, leaving 11 bases between. The germline V gene encodes CDR1 SGHTA and CDR2 FQGNSA. The sequenced CDR3 bases are TGTGCCAGCAGCCAACAACAGGGCACTGAA. It is translated as CASSQQQGTE. The CDR3 in its entirety is CASSQQQGTEAFF.

This clone was picked up many times. The sequence runs out 3 residues before the end of the CDR3; the remainder is reconstructed from the germline J gene. The rearrangement uses TRBV7-2 and TRBJ1-1, with a tentative D call TRBD1 (5 bases). CDR3 length: 13 residues. Germline CDR1 SGHTA, CDR2 FQGNSA. Trimming pared 5 bases from V and 7 bases from J, leaving 14 bases between. CDR3 bases read: TGTGCCAGCAGCGCCCAGGGCTATATTGAA. Translation: CASSAQGYIE. The entire CDR3 protein reads CASSAQGYIEAFF.

This clone was seen repeatedly, ten times or more. The read finishes 3 residues shy of the CDR3 end, and the germline J gene is used to complete it. The V and J genes are TRBV4-1 and TRBJ2-3; 9 bases are a match to TRBD2. The CDR3 runs to 18 residues. The germline CDR1 and CDR2 sequences are MGHRA and YSYEKL. The trim removed 3 bases at V and 2 bases at J, leaving 12 bases unmatched. The CDR3 DNA, read in part, is TGCGCCAGCAGCCAGCCCGGGACTAGCAAATCCCTCACAGATACG. Residues: CASSQPGTSKSLTDT. The CDR3 in its entirety is CASSQPGTSKSLTDTQYF.

This clone was counted at least ten times. The CDR3 extends 3 residues past the end of the read, so its final part is completed from the germline J gene. The V and J genes are TRBV20-1 and TRBJ2-3; unclear D gene. Per germline, CDR1 DFQATT and CDR2 SNEGSKA (reference sequence). Trimming shortened V by 2 bases and J by 3 bases, and 6 bases separated the two germline ends. The CDR3 sequence is 12 residues long. CDR3 sequence: CSARLFTDTQYF. CDR3 bases read: TGCAGTGCTAGACTCTTTACAGATACG.

This clone was counted at least ten times. The CDR3 end falls 3 residues outside the read, so it is completed with the germline J gene. The V and J genes are TRBV12-5 and TRBJ2-1; no clear D gene. Germline CDR1 reads LGHNT; CDR2 reads FRNRAP. V was trimmed by 6 bases and J by 5 bases, leaving 2 bases between them. The CDR3 extends over 10 amino acids. This CDR3 is CASGNNEQFF. Partial CDR3 DNA: TGTGCTAGTGGCAACAATGAG.

Details on this clone: The observed sequence ends 3 residues before the CDR3 terminus, with the missing tail filled in from the germline J gene. J is TRBJ2-7 and V is TRBV5-4; D is unresolved. Germline V CDR1 and CDR2: SGHNT, YYREEE (reference sequence). V was pared by 0 bases and J by 1 base, with 11 bases between. CDR3 length equals 15 residues. The CDR3: CASSLDTGFSYEQYF. The DNA read from the CDR3 is TGTGCCAGCAGCTTGGATACGGGTTTTTCCTACGAG. The full variable domain, rest sourced from reference TRBV5-4 and TRBJ2-7, is ETGVTQSPTHLIKTRGQQVTLRCSSQSGHNTVSWYQQALGQGPQFIFQYYREEENGRGNFPPRFSGLQFPNYSSELNVNALELDDSALYLCASSLDTGFSYEQYFGPGTRLTVT.

This clone appeared many times. The missing CDR3 end, 3 residues past where the read stops, is filled in from the germline J gene. J is TRBJ1-5 and V is TRBV6-2 or TRBV6-3; 7 bases line up with TRBD1. The V gene's germline CDR1 is MNHEY and CDR2 SVGEGT. Unmatched junction bases numbered 12, after V lost 6 bases and J lost 7 bases. CDR3 length: 15 residues. The CDR3 protein is CASSMYRGIFQPQHF. The DNA read from the CDR3 is TGTGCCAGCAGCATGTACAGGGGTATTTTCCAGCCC.

This clone was counted many times. The DNA ends 3 residues before the CDR3 does, and the rest of the CDR3 is filled in from the germline J gene. J is TRBJ1-6 and V is TRBV30, with D perhaps matching TRBD1 (6 bases). Trimming removed 4 bases from V and 7 bases from J, with 17 bases in between. Germline CDR1 and CDR2: GTSNPN and SVGIG (reference sequence). The CDR3 has 15 amino acids. CDR3 bases read: TGTGCCTGGACCCTGTACAGGGCGGAGAATTCACCC. This encodes CAWTLYRAENSP. The CDR3 in its entirety is CAWTLYRAENSPLHF.

There are many counts of this clone. Coverage ceases 3 residues before the CDR3 finishes, and the germline J gene fills in the end. This chain joins TRBV20-1 and TRBJ2-3, with TRBD2 matching over 12 bases. This CDR3 region has 16 residues. Germline assignment: CDR1 DFQATT and CDR2 SNEGSKA (reference sequence). The V gene end was trimmed by 5 bases and the J gene end by 8 bases; junction bases not matched to a gene: 14. The DNA read from the CDR3 is TGCAGTGCTTCCGGTTGGGAGACTAGCGGGAGTGGTACG. Amino acids: CSASGWETSGSGT. The CDR3, in full, reads CSASGWETSGSGTQYF.

This clone was seen many times. The read stops 3 residues short of the end of the CDR3; the missing end is completed from the germline J gene. The chain couples TRBV19 to TRBJ1-1, with D maybe TRBD1 (5 bases). Trimming took 1 base from V and 6 from J, leaving 15 bases between them. This CDR3 is built from 15 residues. The V gene's germline CDR1 is LNHDA and CDR2 SQIVND (reference sequence). CDR3 bases read: TGTGCCAGTAGTATAGTAGGAGGGGCAAACGCTGAA. It codes for CASSIVGGANAE. The entire CDR3 is CASSIVGGANAEAFF.

This clone appeared many times. The DNA ends 3 residues before the CDR3 does, and the rest of the CDR3 is filled in from the germline J gene. V and J are TRBV7-2 and TRBJ1-1, with 7 bases aligning to TRBD1. V was clipped by 5 bases and J by 1 base; unmatched bases: 4. CDR1 and CDR2 from the germline V gene are SGHTA and FQGNSA. The CDR3 is made up of 14 amino acids. The chain's CDR3 is CASSPGTANTEAFF. CDR3 DNA, as far as it was read: TGTGCCAGCAGCCCAGGGACAGCGAACACTGAA.

This clone was counted many times. CDR3 amino acids: CAWRDDRDEKLFF. The CDR3 DNA, read in part, is TGTGCCTGGAGGGACGACAGGGACGAAAAA. The rearrangement uses TRBV30 and TRBJ1-4; 7 nucleotides match TRBD1. Sequencing ends 3 residues short of the CDR3 end; the germline J gene provides the rest. The CDR3 is 13 amino acids. Trimming at V came to 3 bases and at J to 8 bases, leaving 6 bases not matched to a gene. Germline assignment: CDR1 GTSNPN and CDR2 SVGIG (reference sequence).

This clone has at least ten counts. The CDR3 is cut off 3 residues early in the read; its end comes from the germline J gene. The genes are TRBV5-1 and TRBJ2-1; D call uncertain. The V gene's germline CDR1 is SGHRS and CDR2 YFSETQ. V gave up 5 bases and J gave up 1 base, with 10 bases separating them. CDR3 length equals 14 residues. The CDR3 spells CASSSTRSYNEQFF. The CDR3 bases that were read are TGCGCCAGCAGTTCCACCCGGTCCTACAATGAG.

This clone was seen a few times. The read halts 3 residues ahead of the CDR3 end, with the missing end drawn from the germline J gene. The chain has TRBV18 and TRBJ2-2; D uncertain. Germline-derived CDR1 and CDR2 are KGHSH and LQKENI. This CDR3 has 16 amino acids. The CDR3 here is CASSPLAAATNEKLFF. Incomplete CDR3 DNA: TGTGCCAGCTCACCACTTGCAGCAGCAACTAATGAAAAG. The full variable domain, rest sourced from reference TRBV18 and TRBJ2-2, is NAGVMQNPRHLVRRRGQEARLRCSPMKGHSHVYWYRQLPEEGLKFMVYLQKENIIDESGMPKERFSAEFPKEGPSILRIQQVVRGDSAAYFCASSPLAAATNEKLFFGEGSRLTVL.

About this clone: Being one base from a much bigger clone, this may be a read error. With the read ending 3 residues before the CDR3 end, the germline J gene is used to fill in that end. This chain uses TRBV19 with TRBJ1-4; possible D gene TRBD1, 6 bases. The V gene's germline CDR1 is LNHDA and CDR2 SQIVND (reference sequence). This CDR3 region has 15 residues. Partial CDR3 DNA: TGTGCCAGTAGTGCCGGGACATCCGGGGCCAACGTA. Amino acids: CASSAGTSGANV. The complete CDR3 reads CASSAGTSGANVLFF.

This clone was observed many times. The CDR3 extends 3 residues past the end of the read, so its final part is completed from the germline J gene. The genes are TRBV7-2 and TRBJ2-1; a weak D match, TRBD2 (6 bases). Germline CDR1 and CDR2: SGHTA and FQGNSA. V was pared by 2 bases and J by 5 bases, with 10 bases between. The length of the CDR3 is 14 residues. The sequenced CDR3 bases are TGTGCCAGCAGCTTAACGGGGGAGGACAATGAG. Its translation is CASSLTGEDNE. The complete CDR3 reads CASSLTGEDNEQFF.

This clone has at least ten counts. The CDR3 end falls 3 residues outside the read, so it is completed with the germline J gene. V and J are TRBV19 and TRBJ2-3; 8 bases are a match to TRBD2. This CDR3 is built from 15 residues. The V gene end was trimmed by 1 base and the J gene end by 4 bases; junction bases not matched to a gene: 4. Germline V gives CDR1 LNHDA, CDR2 SQIVND (reference sequence). The chain's CDR3 is CASSIAGGVADTQYF. Incomplete CDR3 DNA: TGTGCCAGTAGTATAGCGGGAGGGGTAGCAGATACG.

This clone was recorded many times. With the read ending 3 residues before the CDR3 end, the germline J gene is used to fill in that end. The chain joins TRBV28 to TRBJ2-3; maybe TRBD2 (5 bases). CDR3 length equals 13 residues. The germline V and J ends were trimmed by 2 bases and 7 bases, with 10 bases remaining between them. CDR1 is MDHEN and CDR2 is SYDVKM in the germline V gene. This chain's CDR3 is CASSLTSRNTQYF. The sequenced part of the CDR3 DNA is TGTGCCAGCAGTTTAACTAGTCGAAATACG.